This T cell receptor beta chain is drawn from a study of long-term antiretroviral therapy in people with HIV. Version v3.0 of the immunoSEQ assay ran at survey level. Produced via immunoSEQ multiplex PCR; TCRdb's table is partial and in-frame only. The repertoire includes about 11,000 clones, around four fifths of them detected once, and 19% sits in the top ten. Treatment locations for all participants with HIV were in the United States. This clone has just one count. CDR3 length equals 16 residues. V lost 1 base and J 2 bases, leaving 15 bases between the germline ends. Germline lookup yields CDR1 SGHAT and CDR2 FQNNGV.

This TCR was recovered from a man aged 30 to 45 with HIV. The material sequenced was unsorted PBMCs, taken at the start of antiretroviral therapy, before treatment. The J gene is TRBJ2-7, the V gene TRBV11-2; no definite D call. This CDR3 reads CASSLATQLGAYEQYF. DNA for the CDR3: TGTGCCAGCAGCTTAGCCACCCAGTTAGGAGCCTACGAGCAGTACTTC.